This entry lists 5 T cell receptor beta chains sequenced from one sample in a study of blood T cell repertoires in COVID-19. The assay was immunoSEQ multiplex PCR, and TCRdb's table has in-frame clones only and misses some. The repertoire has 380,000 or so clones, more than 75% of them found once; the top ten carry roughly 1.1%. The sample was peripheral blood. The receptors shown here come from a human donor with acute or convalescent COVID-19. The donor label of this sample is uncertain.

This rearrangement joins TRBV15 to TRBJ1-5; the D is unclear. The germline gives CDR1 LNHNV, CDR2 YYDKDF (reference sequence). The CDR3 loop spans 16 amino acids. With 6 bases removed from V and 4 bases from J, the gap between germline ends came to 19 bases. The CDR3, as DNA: TGTGCCACCAGTGTTTTTCCGGACGGACTGAATCAGCCCCAGCATTTT. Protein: CATSVFPDGLNQPQHF.

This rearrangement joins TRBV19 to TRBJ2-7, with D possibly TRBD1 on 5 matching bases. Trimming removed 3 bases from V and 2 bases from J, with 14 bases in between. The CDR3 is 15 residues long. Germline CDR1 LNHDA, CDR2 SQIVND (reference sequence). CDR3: CASSISARETYEQYF. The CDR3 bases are TGTGCCAGTAGTATCAGCGCCAGGGAAACCTACGAGCAGTACTTC.

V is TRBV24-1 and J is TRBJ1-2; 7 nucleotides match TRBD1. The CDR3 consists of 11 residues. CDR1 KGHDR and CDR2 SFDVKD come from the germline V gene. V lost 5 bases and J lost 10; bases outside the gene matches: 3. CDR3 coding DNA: TGTGCCACCAGTGTCGACAGGGACTACACCTTC. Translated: CATSVDRDYTF.

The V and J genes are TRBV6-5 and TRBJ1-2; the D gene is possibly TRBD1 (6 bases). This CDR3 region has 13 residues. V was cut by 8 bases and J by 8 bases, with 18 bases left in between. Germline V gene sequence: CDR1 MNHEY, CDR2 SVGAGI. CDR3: CASGVDRTGGYTF. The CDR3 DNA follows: TGTGCCAGCGGGGTAGACAGGACGGGGGGCTACACCTTC.

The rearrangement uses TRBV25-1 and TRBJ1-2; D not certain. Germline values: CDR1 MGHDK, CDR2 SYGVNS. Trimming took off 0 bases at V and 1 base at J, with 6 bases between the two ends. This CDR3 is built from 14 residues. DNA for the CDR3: TGTGCCAGCAGTGAATACAACAGTAACTATGGCTACACCTTC. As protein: CASSEYNSNYGYTF.